Shown below are 23 T cell receptor beta chains from a single sample sequenced in a study of cytomegalovirus exposure and HLA in healthy donors. PCR used 60 Vbeta primers and 13 Jbeta primers. Sequenced by immunoSEQ multiplex PCR; TCRdb stores in-frame clones only, minus some. The data show about 110,000 clones, with 73% seen just once and approximately 8.4% held by the top ten. The sample consisted of PBMCs. The receptors were sampled from a man aged 40-50 years in good health and CMV-seronegative.

There are a few counts of this clone. The J gene is TRBJ1-5, the V gene TRBV6-5; D is ambiguous. The length of the CDR3 is 16 residues. V dropped 0 bases and J dropped 3 bases, with 12 bases sitting between them. Per germline, CDR1 MNHEY and CDR2 SVGAGI. The chain's CDR3 is CASSYSASGNNQPQHF. The DNA for the CDR3 is TGTGCCAGCAGTTACTCAGCGAGCGGCAACAATCAGCCCCAGCATTTT.

The chain uses TRBV2 and TRBJ1-1, with D possibly being TRBD1 (5 bases). The CDR3 runs 15 residues. V dropped 6 bases and J dropped 1 base, with 15 bases sitting between them. Germline V lookup: CDR1 SNHLY, CDR2 FYNNEI. The CDR3 loop reads CASSRTPQGNTEAFF. CDR3 in DNA: TGTGCCAGCAGCAGGACCCCGCAGGGGAACACTGAAGCTTTCTTT.

Note on this clone: The CDR3 does not end in the conserved phenylalanine or tryptophan, so this is likely a read error. The chain is built from TRBV19 and TRBJ1-2; 7 nucleotides agree with TRBD1. This CDR3 is built from 14 residues. The trim removed 5 bases at V and 1 base at J, leaving 4 bases unmatched. Germline V gives CDR1 LNHDA, CDR2 SQIVND (reference sequence). This CDR3 is CASSPDRSNYGYTL. As DNA, the CDR3 is TGTGCCAGTAGTCCGGACAGGAGTAACTATGGCTACACCCTC.

The V gene is TRBV19, the J gene TRBJ2-6; D gene ambiguous. The ends were cut back, 3 bases at V and 2 bases at J, with 8 bases in the middle. CDR1 LNHDA and CDR2 SQIVND come from the germline V gene (reference sequence). The CDR3 loop spans 15 amino acids. The CDR3: CASSIPPAGANVLTF. CDR3 DNA: TGTGCCAGTAGTATCCCTCCTGCTGGGGCCAACGTCCTGACTTTC. Variable domain in full (rest from reference TRBV19 and TRBJ2-6): DGGITQSPKYLFRKEGQNVTLSCEQNLNHDAMYWYRQDPGQGLRLIYYSQIVNDFQKGDIAEGYSVSREKKESFPLTVTSAQKNPTAFYLCASSIPPAGANVLTFGAGSRLTVL.

The chain couples TRBV5-4 to TRBJ2-1, with D maybe TRBD1 (6 bases). Germline lookup yields CDR1 SGHNT and CDR2 YYREEE (reference sequence). The length of the CDR3 is 15 residues. Deletions cut 1 base from V and 2 bases from J, with 10 bases between. CDR3 amino acids: CASSLWQGTYNEQFF. CDR3 in DNA: TGTGCCAGCAGCTTGTGGCAGGGGACCTACAATGAGCAGTTCTTC.

The chain couples TRBV4-1 to TRBJ2-7; maybe TRBD1 (6 bases). V lost 4 bases and J lost 2, with 9 bases in between. The germline V gene encodes CDR1 MGHRA and CDR2 YSYEKL. The CDR3 has 13 residues. The CDR3 sequence: CASSRGQTYEQYF. The CDR3 region has the DNA TGCGCCAGCAGCCGTGGACAGACCTACGAGCAGTACTTC.

This chain joins TRBV4-2 and TRBJ2-1; 12 bases fit TRBD2. The CDR3 contains 18 residues. Germline lookup yields CDR1 LGHNA and CDR2 YNFKEQ. The V gene end was trimmed by 0 bases and the J gene end by 4 bases; junction bases not matched to a gene: 7. CDR3 sequence reads: CASSQDPLAGGPYNEQFF. As DNA, the CDR3 is TGTGCCAGCAGCCAAGATCCCCTAGCGGGGGGGCCGTACAATGAGCAGTTCTTC.

This chain uses TRBV7-8 with TRBJ1-5; possibly TRBD1 for D (6 bases). CDR1 and CDR2 from the germline V gene are SGHVS and FQNEAQ. The CDR3 runs 15 residues. V lost 1 base to trimming and J lost 3 bases, with 10 bases between them. The CDR3 region has the DNA TGTGCCAGCAGCTTAGACAGGGCTGCCAATCAGCCCCAGCATTTT. It codes for CASSLDRAANQPQHF.

The genes are TRBV28 and TRBJ1-5; D not resolved. This CDR3 comprises 14 residues. CDR1 is MDHEN and CDR2 is SYDVKM in the germline V gene. Trimming stripped 2 bases from V and 2 bases from J, with 7 bases between. CDR3 protein: CASSLGQGNQPQHF. In nucleotides, the CDR3 is TGTGCCAGCAGTTTAGGGCAGGGCAATCAGCCCCAGCATTTT.

This clone has just a few counts. The chain links TRBV7-2 to TRBJ2-6, with D possibly being TRBD1 (5 bases). This CDR3 spans 14 amino acids. Germline-derived CDR1 and CDR2 are SGHTA and FQGNSA. V shed 6 bases and J shed 4 bases, with 10 bases lying between them. Written as DNA, the CDR3 is TGTGCCAGCAGTCAGGGCCCCGGGGCCAACGTCCTGACTTTC. Protein product: CASSQGPGANVLTF.

The rearrangement joins TRBV23-1 to TRBJ1-5; 10 nucleotides agree with TRBD1. TRBV23-1 is labeled an ORF, and its function is uncertain. The CDR3 sequence is 19 residues long. Unmatched junction bases numbered 11, after V lost 3 bases and J lost 0 bases. The CDR3 is CASSHPGDRGEISNQPQHF. The CDR3 DNA follows: TGCGCCAGCAGTCACCCGGGGGACAGGGGAGAGATTAGCAATCAGCCCCAGCATTTT.

This clone was detected once. The V and J genes are TRBV15 and TRBJ2-7, with D perhaps matching TRBD1 (5 bases). V shed 0 bases and J shed 6 bases, with 9 bases lying between them. In germline, CDR1 is LNHNV, CDR2 YYDKDF (reference sequence). This CDR3 comprises 13 residues. The CDR3 loop is CATSRDAGREQYF. CDR3 coding DNA: TGTGCCACCAGCAGAGATGCAGGGCGCGAGCAGTACTTC.

This rearrangement joins TRBV4-2 to TRBJ2-1, with D possibly matching TRBD1 (5 bases). V shed 0 bases and J shed 6 bases, with 9 bases lying between them. Germline CDR1 LGHNA, CDR2 YNFKEQ. CDR3 length equals 14 residues. In DNA, the CDR3 is TGTGCCAGCAGCCAAGATCTAGGGGTCAATGAGCAGTTCTTC. This codes for CASSQDLGVNEQFF.

The chain combines TRBV4-1 with TRBJ2-3; a possible D gene is TRBD1 (5 bases). The CDR3 covers 16 residues. V was shortened by 0 bases and J by 3 bases, with 13 bases between the two germline ends. Germline CDR1 is MGHRA and CDR2 is YSYEKL. Here the CDR3 reads CASSQEGAAWTDTQYF. The CDR3 DNA reads TGCGCCAGCAGCCAAGAAGGGGCCGCATGGACAGATACGCAGTATTTT.

The V and J genes are TRBV4-3 and TRBJ2-1; D gene ambiguous. Looked up from germline, CDR1 is LGHNA and CDR2 is YSLEER. V lost 4 bases and J lost 5, with 21 bases in between. The CDR3 sequence is 17 residues long. CDR3 sequence reads: CASSRGQTRKKDNEQFF. CDR3 nucleotide sequence: TGCGCCAGCAGCCGAGGTCAGACCCGCAAGAAAGACAATGAGCAGTTCTTC.

The chain employs TRBV5-8 and TRBJ2-7; tentatively, D is TRBD1 (5 bases). The CDR3 has 13 amino acids. In germline, CDR1 is SGHTS, CDR2 YDEGEE. Between the trimmed V and J ends, which lost 0 bases and 3 bases, there was a span of 7 bases. The CDR3, as DNA: TGTGCCAGCAGCTTGGGAACAGGCTACGAGCAGTACTTC. Encoded protein: CASSLGTGYEQYF.

V and J are TRBV5-1 and TRBJ1-4, with 9 bases aligning to TRBD1. V was clipped by 3 bases and J by 4 bases; unmatched bases: 4. Germline V CDR1 and CDR2: SGHRS, YFSETQ. CDR3 size: 15 residues. CDR3 loop: CASSSNRGRNEKLFF. The CDR3 coding sequence is TGCGCCAGCAGCTCCAACAGGGGGCGTAATGAAAAACTGTTTTTT. Based on the CDR3 plus reference TRBV5-1 and TRBJ1-4, the full variable domain is KAGVTQTPRYLIKTRGQQVTLSCSPISGHRSVSWYQQTPGQGLQFLFEYFSETQRNKGNFPGRFSGRQFSNSRSEMNVSTLELGDSALYLCASSSNRGRNEKLFFGSGTQLSVL.

The chain joins TRBV9 to TRBJ2-3; the D gene is possibly TRBD2 (7 bases). The V end lost 3 bases, the J end lost 8 bases, and 19 bases lay between the germline ends. Germline CDR1 is SGDLS and CDR2 is YYNGEE. This CDR3 comprises 15 residues. The CDR3 spells CASSALTERGGTQYF. In DNA form, the CDR3 reads TGTGCCAGCAGCGCGTTGACCGAGAGGGGGGGTACGCAGTATTTT.

The chain recombines TRBV5-1 with TRBJ2-7, with 8 bases aligning to TRBD1. The CDR3 covers 15 residues. Trimming removed 0 bases from V and 5 bases from J; junction bases left unmatched: 7. The germline gives CDR1 SGHRS, CDR2 YFSETQ. This CDR3 is CASSLEGRGRDEQYF. The CDR3 coding sequence is TGCGCCAGCAGCTTGGAGGGCAGGGGGCGCGACGAGCAGTACTTC.

CDR3 DNA sequence: TGTGCCATCTGGCGGGGGGGCACCGGGGAGCTGTTTTTT. Protein: CAIWRGGTGELFF. The chain links TRBV28 to TRBJ2-2; 9 nucleotides agree with TRBD2. The CDR3 spans 13 residues. V trimming: 10 bases; J trimming: 4 bases; junction bases outside the gene matches: 4. Germline CDR1 reads MDHEN; CDR2 reads SYDVKM.

The gene calls are TRBV5-4 and TRBJ2-1; 7 nucleotides align to TRBD1. Germline V gives CDR1 SGHNT, CDR2 YYREEE (reference sequence). Trimming took 0 bases from V and 10 from J; bases not matched to a gene: 1. CDR3 size: 12 residues. This chain's CDR3 is CASSLGQGEQFF. The CDR3 nucleotides are TGTGCCAGCAGCTTGGGACAGGGCGAGCAGTTCTTC. Filled out from reference TRBV5-4 and TRBJ2-1, the complete variable domain reads ETGVTQSPTHLIKTRGQQVTLRCSSQSGHNTVSWYQQALGQGPQFIFQYYREEENGRGNFPPRFSGLQFPNYSSELNVNALELDDSALYLCASSLGQGEQFFGPGTRLTVL.

The chain links TRBV10-1 to TRBJ2-7; the match to TRBD1 covers 7 bases. V dropped 5 bases and J dropped 2; count of bases not matched to a gene: 6. This CDR3 comprises 14 residues. Looked up from germline, CDR1 is WNHNN and CDR2 is SYGVQD (reference sequence). CDR3 DNA: TGCGCCAGCAGTCCGCCGGACAGGACCTACGAGCAGTACTTC. It is translated as CASSPPDRTYEQYF.

CDR3 DNA: TGTGCCAGCAGCCAAGCCTCCGGACAGGAAACCTTCTGGGGCTACACCTTC. This gives the protein CASSQASGQETFWGYTF. The V gene is TRBV4-2, the J gene TRBJ1-2, with 7 bases matching TRBD1. CDR1 and CDR2 (germline): LGHNA, YNFKEQ. The trim removed 1 base at V and 8 bases at J, leaving 16 bases unmatched. This CDR3 has 17 amino acids.